Sequencing of this TCR beta chain was carried out in a study of blood T cell repertoires in COVID-19. Study in general: PBMCs, B-cell-depleted T cells, or T cells were the source of the cDNA or gDNA that made up the material.

Recovered Cohort 3 donors showed two negative PCRs, clearance, or symptom resolution. TCRdb's table, derived via immunoSEQ multiplex PCR, lists solely in-frame clones and lacks some. Here the sample spans around 120,000 clones, about 86% being singletons. The CDR3 has 14 amino acids. V dropped 1 base and J dropped 3 bases, with 11 bases sitting between them. Germline assignment: CDR1 SGDLS and CDR2 YYNGEE. The clonotype originates from a woman between 50 and 59 years old who had recovered from COVID-19. Sequencing was done on a sample of PBMCs or T cells enriched from blood (not recorded which). The chain couples TRBV9 to TRBJ2-7, with D possibly TRBD1 on 5 matching bases. The chain's CDR3 is CASSVQGDYYEQYF. The CDR3 bases are TGTGCCAGCAGCGTACAGGGTGATTACTACGAGCAGTACTTC.